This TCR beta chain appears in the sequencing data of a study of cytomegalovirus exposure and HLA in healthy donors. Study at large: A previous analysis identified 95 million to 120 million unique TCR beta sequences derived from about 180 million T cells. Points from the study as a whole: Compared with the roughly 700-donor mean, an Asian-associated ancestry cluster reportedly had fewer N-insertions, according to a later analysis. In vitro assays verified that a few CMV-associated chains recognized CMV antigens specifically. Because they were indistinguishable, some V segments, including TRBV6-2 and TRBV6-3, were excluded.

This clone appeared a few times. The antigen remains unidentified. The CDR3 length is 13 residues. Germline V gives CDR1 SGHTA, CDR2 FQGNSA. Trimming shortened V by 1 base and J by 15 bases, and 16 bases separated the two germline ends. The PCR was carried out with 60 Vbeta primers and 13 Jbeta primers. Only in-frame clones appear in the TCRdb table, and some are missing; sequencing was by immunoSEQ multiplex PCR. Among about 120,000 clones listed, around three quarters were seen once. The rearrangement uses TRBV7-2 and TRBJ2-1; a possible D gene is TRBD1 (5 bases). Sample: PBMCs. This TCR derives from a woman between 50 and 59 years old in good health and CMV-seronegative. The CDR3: CASSLDFGALLFF. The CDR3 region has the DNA TGTGCCAGCAGCTTAGATTTTGGGGCCCTCCTGTTCTTC.